A single sample gave rise to the 21 T cell receptor beta chains below, sequenced in a study of T cells in Graves' hyperthyroidism and ophthalmopathy. It was RNA transcripts that yielded the amplified TCR beta CDR3 regions. The TCR CDR3 was amplified in a first-round RT-PCR using the HTBI primer set. TCRdb reprocessed the multiplex PCR reads with MiXCR, giving one entry per CDR3 protein. Of 800,000 or so distinct CDR3 sequences listed, approximately 40% are singletons. The material sequenced was blood. Receptors were obtained from a man younger than 35 with Graves' hyperthyroidism.

Concerning this clonotype itself: This clone may be a read error of a much larger clone one base away. This rearrangement joins TRBV2 to TRBJ1-2; no reliable D call. The germline V gene has CDR1 SNHLY and CDR2 FYNNEI. V was pared by 6 bases and J by 9 bases, with 17 bases between. The CDR3 contains 13 residues. CDR3 nucleotides: TGTGCCAGCAGCCCCGACGGCCTGGGAAGCTACACCTTC. Amino acid sequence: CASSPDGLGSYTF.

This clonotype was recorded at least ten times. The chain recombines TRBV7-3 with TRBJ1-1, with a possible D match to TRBD1 (6 bases). The CDR3 loop spans 14 amino acids. The germline V gene encodes CDR1 SGHTA and CDR2 FQGTGA. V was shortened by 3 bases and J by 1 base, with 9 bases between the two germline ends. In DNA, the CDR3 is TGTGCCAGCAGCTTGATAGGGGGGAACACTGAAGCTTTCTTT. The encoded protein is CASSLIGGNTEAFF.

This chain uses TRBV11-2 with TRBJ1-5; 7 bases agree with TRBD1. This CDR3 is 17 amino acids long. Losses at the gene ends were 5 bases for V and 6 bases for J; bases not matched to a gene: 16. The germline CDR1 and CDR2 sequences are SGHAT and FQNNGV. CDR3 amino acids: CASSQDPARGAGQPQHF. CDR3 nucleotide sequence: TGTGCCAGCAGCCAAGATCCCGCCAGGGGGGCGGGTCAGCCCCAGCATTTT.

With regard to this clonotype: Since a much larger clone is just one base distant, this may be a read error. The chain combines TRBV29-1 with TRBJ2-7; TRBD2 matches at 10 bases. CDR1 and CDR2 from the germline V gene are SQVTM and ANQGSEA. This CDR3 has 14 amino acids. The CDR3 DNA follows: TGCAGCGTCATTTTCCCCGGGACTAGCGACGAGCAGCACTTC. It encodes CSVIFPGTSDEQHF.

The chain links TRBV9 to TRBJ1-6; 7 positions agree with TRBD1. The germline CDR1 and CDR2 sequences are SGDLS and YYNGEE. This CDR3 is built from 15 residues. J gave up 6 bases and V 4 bases, and 7 bases lay outside the gene matches. CDR3 sequence: CASSPAGTANSPLHF. CDR3 DNA sequence: TGTGCCAGCAGCCCCGCCGGGACAGCTAATTCACCCCTCCACTTT.

The sample holds many counts of this clonotype. The rearrangement links TRBV29-1 to TRBJ2-2; D unresolved. This CDR3 comprises 12 residues. The germline gives CDR1 SQVTM, CDR2 ANQGSEA. V shed 5 bases and J shed 8 bases, with 12 bases lying between them. The CDR3: CSVYRASGELFF. CDR3 in DNA: TGCAGCGTTTATAGGGCAAGTGGGGAGCTGTTTTTT.

The chain couples TRBV20-1 to TRBJ2-5; either TRBD1 or TRBD2 may supply D (6 bases each). V lost 1 base and J 4 bases, leaving 10 bases between the germline ends. CDR1 and CDR2 from the germline V gene are DFQATT and SNEGSKA (reference sequence). This CDR3 is 13 amino acids long. CDR3 in amino acids: CSARGGARETQYF. CDR3 nucleotide sequence: TGCAGTGCTAGAGGGGGGGCGCGAGAGACCCAGTACTTC.

This clonotype was picked up many times. The chain is built from TRBV7-8 and TRBJ2-7; D possibly matches TRBD1 or TRBD2 (6 bases each). Looked up from germline, CDR1 is SGHVS and CDR2 is FQNEAQ. CDR3 length: 14 amino acids. V lost 3 bases and J lost 4, with 13 bases in between. CDR3 coding DNA: TGTGCCAGCAGCTTGGGTGAAGGGGGGTACGAGCAGTACTTC. It encodes CASSLGEGGYEQYF.

CDR3 region: CSARVGDRGYTEAFF. The CDR3 nucleotides are TGCAGTGCTAGAGTGGGGGACAGGGGGTACACTGAAGCTTTCTTT. The chain employs TRBV20-1 and TRBJ1-1; 11 bases align to TRBD1. V shed 1 base, J shed 3 bases, and the junction held 4 bases outside the gene matches. Germline-derived CDR1 and CDR2 are DFQATT and SNEGSKA (reference sequence). The CDR3 contains 15 residues.

As for this clonotype: This may be a read error: a much more frequent sequence differs by one nucleotide. CDR3 nucleotide sequence: TGCAGTGCTGGAGTCGGGGCGGGCGCCACTGAAGCTTTCTTT. This gives the protein CSAGVGAGATEAFF. The chain uses TRBV20-1 and TRBJ1-1; TRBD1 might be the D (5 bases). This CDR3 region has 14 residues. Trimming removed 5 bases at V and 4 bases at J, with 17 bases between. Germline values: CDR1 DFQATT, CDR2 SNEGSKA (reference sequence).

This clonotype was seen only a few times. V and J are TRBV5-1 and TRBJ1-5; no firm D call. Trimming stripped 8 bases from V and 3 bases from J, with 12 bases between. This CDR3 has 13 residues. Germline V gene lookup returns CDR1 SGHRS and CDR2 YFSETQ. The CDR3 nucleotides are TGCGCCAGGGTAGAACAGTTCAATCAGCCCCAGCATTTT. Translation: CARVEQFNQPQHF.

The chain employs TRBV7-3 and TRBJ1-5; maybe TRBD1 (6 bases). This CDR3 has 15 residues. Germline loops: CDR1 SGHTA, CDR2 FQGTGA. V was trimmed by 5 bases and J by 7 bases, leaving 18 bases between them. The CDR3, as DNA: TGTGCCAGCAGCCTAGAACAGGGATACAGGCAGCCCCAGCATTTT. Translated, it gives CASSLEQGYRQPQHF.

Comments on this clonotype: This may come from a read error, since a much larger clone is one base off. The chain recombines TRBV7-6 with TRBJ2-5, with 10 bases matching TRBD1. The CDR3 runs to 15 residues. V shed 5 bases, J shed 5 bases, and the junction held 8 bases outside the gene matches. Looked up from germline, CDR1 is SGHVS and CDR2 is FNYEAQ. The CDR3 loop reads CASSPPGQGYETQYF. CDR3 nucleotides: TGTGCCAGCAGCCCACCGGGACAGGGGTACGAGACCCAGTACTTC.

Regarding this clonotype: Since a much larger clone is just one base distant, this may be a read error. The chain employs TRBV7-2 and TRBJ2-7; 13 bases fit TRBD2. Germline V gene data show CDR1 as SGHTA and CDR2 as FQGNSA. This CDR3 region has 15 residues. With 5 bases clipped from V and 3 bases from J, the junction kept 4 bases outside the gene matches. The CDR3 sequence: CASSTGLAGLYEQYF. CDR3 nucleotide sequence: TGTGCCAGCAGCACGGGACTAGCGGGGCTCTACGAGCAGTACTTC.

This clonotype was observed a few times. The V and J genes are TRBV7-9 and TRBJ1-4, with D perhaps TRBD1 (5 bases). Per the germline V gene, CDR1 is SEHNR and CDR2 is FQNEAQ (reference sequence). The CDR3 consists of 16 residues. V lost 2 bases and J lost 5, with 15 bases in between. The CDR3 coding sequence is TGTGCCAGCAGCTTAAACGGGGGACTAGGGAATGAAAAACTGTTTTTT. It codes for CASSLNGGLGNEKLFF.

This clonotype has ten or more counts. The chain employs TRBV19 and TRBJ1-4; D is uncertain. The CDR3 has 14 residues. CDR1 and CDR2 (germline): LNHDA, SQIVND (reference sequence). V lost 5 bases and J lost 7, with 14 bases in between. In DNA, the CDR3 is TGTGCCAGTAGTCCGAAACAATTTCCTGAAAAACTGTTTTTT. Its translation is CASSPKQFPEKLFF.

Comment on this clonotype: An end of the junction differs from the germline gene, which may be a read error. The gene calls are TRBV10-3 and TRBJ2-7; D is perhaps TRBD2 (5 bases). CDR1 and CDR2 (germline): ENHRY, SYGVKD. The CDR3 is 13 residues long. The CDR3 coding sequence is TGTGCCAGCAGTGGGTCAGAGGGCTACGAGCAGTACTTC. Amino acids: CASSGSEGYEQYF.

The gene calls are TRBV5-4 and TRBJ2-5; D is tentatively TRBD1 or TRBD2 (5 bases each). CDR3 length: 15 amino acids. Trimming pared 4 bases from V and 2 bases from J, leaving 15 bases between. Per the germline V gene, CDR1 is SGHNT and CDR2 is YYREEE (reference sequence). The DNA of the CDR3 is TGTGCCAGCAGCCGGAGGTCAGGGCTTCAAGAGACCCAGTACTTC. This encodes CASSRRSGLQETQYF.

This clonotype has only a few counts. A junction boundary mismatches the germline segment, possibly from a read error. This rearrangement joins TRBV10-3 to TRBJ2-7; D is unresolved. The CDR3 sequence is 13 residues long. CDR1 and CDR2 from the germline V gene are ENHRY and SYGVKD. CDR3 sequence: CASSLVEQSEQYF. The CDR3 nucleotides read TGTGCCAGCAGTTTAGTTGAACAGTCCGAGCAGTACTTC.

This clonotype came up many times. The rearrangement links TRBV20-1 to TRBJ1-5; D is ambiguous. V lost 4 bases to trimming and J lost 0 bases, with 10 bases between them. From germline, CDR1 is DFQATT and CDR2 SNEGSKA (reference sequence). This CDR3 region has 14 residues. The CDR3 DNA follows: TGCAGTGCTACCACAACTTATAGCAATCAGCCCCAGCATTTT. It encodes CSATTTYSNQPQHF.

Regarding this clonotype: A single base separates this from a much larger clone, so it may be a read error. The rearrangement uses TRBV20-1 and TRBJ2-5; D is undetermined. There are 11 residues in the CDR3. From germline, CDR1 is DFQATT and CDR2 SNEGSKA (reference sequence). The CDR3 loop reads CSARGSQTRYF. The CDR3 DNA sequence: TGCAGTGCTAGAGGGAGTCAGACCCGGTACTTC.